This T cell receptor beta chain emerged from a study of blood T cell repertoires in COVID-19. Study members were between about 18 and 95 years old and lived in roughly 24 US regions. The length of the CDR3 is 17 residues. Trimming shortened V by 0 bases and J by 2 bases, and 15 bases separated the two germline ends. CDR1 and CDR2 from the germline V gene are SGHTA and FQGNSA. The protocol was immunoSEQ multiplex PCR, while the TCRdb copy is restricted to in-frame clones and leaves out a portion. Found here are 200,000 to 250,000 clones, roughly nine tenths of them singletons; the top ten hold 2.5% to 3.5%.

The clonotype was recovered from a woman in her forties or fifties in a cohort exposed to, infected with or recovered from COVID-19 (not recorded which). Sequencing was done on a sample of PBMCs or T cells enriched from blood (not recorded which). The chain carries TRBV7-2 and TRBJ2-3, with D perhaps TRBD2 (6 bases). The CDR3 nucleotides are TGTGCCAGCAGCTTAGCAGTGGGACGGGGGACCACAGATACGCAGTATTTT. Its protein product is CASSLAVGRGTTDTQYF.